The 8 T cell receptor beta chains below were found in one sample sequenced in a study of T cell repertoires in cytomegalovirus infection. MiXCR, run by TCRdb on the reads, gives a single entry per CDR3 protein. The sample contains more than 400,000 distinct CDR3 sequences, 26% of which appear only once. Sequencing was carried out using PBMCs. Receptors were obtained from a human donor in good health (CMV status not recorded). Some clones in this sample may be carry-over from other donors' samples.

For the CDR3, the DNA is TGCGCCAGCAGCTTGGCCCCCAGGGGGCTTGACACAGATACGCAGTATTTT. It codes for CASSLAPRGLDTDTQYF. The rearrangement joins TRBV5-1 to TRBJ2-3, with 8 positions matching TRBD1. CDR1 is SGHRS, CDR2 YFSETQ, per germline. V was pared by 0 bases and J by 2 bases, with 8 bases of the junction left unmatched. The CDR3 loop spans 17 amino acids.

This clonotype was seen only a few times. This chain uses TRBV20-1 with TRBJ1-5; a weak D match, TRBD1 (6 bases). V dropped 2 bases and J dropped 3 bases, with 11 bases sitting between them. The V gene's germline CDR1 is DFQATT and CDR2 SNEGSKA (reference sequence). The CDR3 spans 14 residues. The CDR3, as DNA: TGCAGTGCTAGACTGGGACAACACAATCAGCCCCAGCATTTT. Its protein product is CSARLGQHNQPQHF.

The chain employs TRBV20-1 and TRBJ1-2; weak D call: TRBD1 (6 bases). V lost 0 bases, J lost 5 bases, and 16 bases lay in between. Germline CDR1 reads DFQATT; CDR2 reads SNEGSKA (reference sequence). This CDR3 is built from 15 residues. The CDR3 loop reads CSARETRGAGYGYTF. CDR3 nucleotides: TGCAGTGCTAGAGAGACTCGGGGGGCCGGGTATGGCTACACCTTC.

This clonotype was seen more than once but under ten times. The V gene is TRBV12-3 or TRBV12-4, the J gene TRBJ2-3; D remains ambiguous. Deletions cut 5 bases from V and 2 bases from J, with 17 bases between. The CDR3 length is 16 residues. The CDR3 is CASSPRRLSTTDTQYF. CDR3 coding DNA: TGTGCCAGCAGTCCAAGGCGGTTGAGCACCACAGATACGCAGTATTTT.

The chain combines TRBV25-1 with TRBJ2-1; 9 positions match TRBD1. The trim removed 9 bases at V and 4 bases at J, leaving 7 bases unmatched. Germline V lookup: CDR1 MGHDK, CDR2 SYGVNS. The CDR3 is 14 residues long. The CDR3 DNA sequence: TGTGCCAGTGGACAGGGGCAAGGGTACAATGAGCAGTTCTTC. Its protein product is CASGQGQGYNEQFF. The entire variable domain, with the rest obtained from reference TRBV25-1 and TRBJ2-1, is as follows: EADIYQTPRYLVIGTGKKITLECSQTMGHDKMYWYQQDPGMELHLIHYSYGVNSTEKGDLSSESTVSRIRTEHFPLTLESARPSHTSQYLCASGQGQGYNEQFFGPGTRLTVL.

This clonotype was seen many times. This chain joins TRBV7-2 and TRBJ2-1; weak D call: TRBD2 (7 bases). The CDR3 contains 15 residues. Germline V gives CDR1 SGHTA, CDR2 FQGNSA. The V and J ends lost 7 bases and 4 bases respectively, with 17 bases between them. The CDR3 spells CASTQRGGRYNEQFF. The CDR3 DNA sequence: TGTGCCAGCACCCAAAGGGGGGGCAGATACAATGAGCAGTTCTTC.

This clonotype came up once. This chain links TRBV4-1 with TRBJ2-1; the match to TRBD1 covers 12 bases. CDR3 length: 17 residues. CDR1 and CDR2 (germline): MGHRA, YSYEKL. The V and J ends lost 4 bases and 10 bases, in that order; junction bases with no gene match: 14. CDR3 loop: CASSPSPGQGAANEQFF. CDR3 nucleotide sequence: TGCGCCAGCAGCCCTTCTCCGGGACAGGGGGCCGCTAACGAGCAGTTCTTC.

The rearrangement uses TRBV7-2 and TRBJ2-1; TRBD2 matches 7 bases. The CDR3 length is 15 residues. The V gene's germline CDR1 is SGHTA and CDR2 FQGNSA. J lost 2 bases, V lost 3 bases, and 4 bases had no gene match. The CDR3 bases are TGTGCCAGCAGCTTCACTAGCGCACCCTACAATGAGCAGTTCTTC. Amino acids: CASSFTSAPYNEQFF.